This T cell receptor (beta chain) was identified in a study of cytomegalovirus exposure and HLA in healthy donors. Both 60 Vbeta primers and 13 Jbeta primers went into the PCR. This table comes from immunoSEQ multiplex PCR, and its TCRdb copy is limited to in-frame clones, with some not included. The data show about 94,000 clones, about 80% seen once. Germline CDR1 SGHTS, CDR2 YDEGEE. V was cut by 2 bases and J by 2 bases, with 7 bases left in between. The CDR3 has 13 residues. The sequence came from a male donor in good health and CMV-seronegative. The chain has TRBV5-8 and TRBJ1-1, with a weak D call TRBD1 (6 bases). Sequencing input: PBMCs. The CDR3 protein is CASSLQGNTEAFF. The CDR3 DNA is TGTGCCAGCAGCTTACAGGGTAACACTGAAGCTTTCTTT.